The source of this TCR beta chain is a study of CD8 T cell repertoires and HIV-1 epitope variants. Assay: immunoSEQ multiplex PCR; the TCRdb copy retains only in-frame clones and omits some. The data hold about 95,000 clones, with roughly 77% observed a single time. The CDR3 loop spans 16 amino acids. Germline V gene lookup returns CDR1 SGHAT and CDR2 FQNNGV. V was cut by 0 bases and J by 2 bases, with 14 bases left in between. The source of this sequence is a male donor with HIV. The chain has TRBV11-2 and TRBJ2-7; no definite D call. The specimen sequenced was uncultured baseline CD8+ T cells from peripheral blood mononuclear cells (PBMCs). The CDR3 region has the DNA TGTGCCAGCAGCTTAGATGCGGCTCCAGGCGCCTACGAGCAGTACTTC. It specifies CASSLDAAPGAYEQYF.